This T cell receptor beta chain was profiled in a study of T cell changes during pregnancy in multiple sclerosis. Germline assignment: CDR1 SGHNT and CDR2 YYREEE (reference sequence). The CDR3 sequence is 15 residues long. Trimming removed 2 bases from V and 5 bases from J, with 15 bases in between. Method: immunoSEQ multiplex PCR; TCRdb's copy keeps in-frame clones and lacks some. The data contain around 64,000 clones, 80% to 95% of them seen just once; the ten biggest clones take up roughly 0.29%. Sequenced material: CD4+ T cells from peripheral blood mononuclear cells, taken after pregnancy. This TCR derives from a female donor with multiple sclerosis, enrolled in a pregnancy study. J is TRBJ2-3 and V is TRBV5-4; weak D call: TRBD1 (6 bases). The CDR3 bases are TGTGCCAGCAGCTTTCCTTCCCCAGGGGTAGATACGCAGTATTTT. Its protein product is CASSFPSPGVDTQYF.